This T cell receptor (beta chain) was captured in a study of T cell responses to AZD1222 COVID-19 vaccine (dated by TCRdb to the early 2020s). General notes on the study: A total of 233 trial participants underwent TCR sequencing, of whom more than 200 had received two doses of AZD1222 and 26 had received two doses of the MenACWY control vaccine. Enrollment into the trials was organized by age into subgroups of 18-55, 56-69 and 70-plus years, and those subgroups contained about 150, 27 and 61 TCR-sequenced participants, respectively. Summary of the overall study and its limitations: The 56-69-year group was small, and its depth increase did not reach significance, likely because of low power. Conclusions about previously exposed vaccinees were limited because only six or seven AZD1222 recipients were SARS-CoV-2 seropositive at baseline. Participants were mostly white British, with more females than males. The authors suggested clonal diversity may have been underestimated. The vaccine-associated CD4 TCRs covered the entire spike protein, and the dominant responses fell in regions 160-218 and 743-854. Reportedly, close to half of the unique spike-specific TCRs recognized epitopes lying outside the regions that are mutated in the B.1.351 and B.1.1.7 variants. No day 14 peak-response samples were available, so repertoires were characterized only after the peak T cell response. After two AZD1222 doses, both the breadth and the depth of spike-specific TCRs were significantly higher than at day 0 and than in MenACWY recipients.

V ends up 8 bases short and J 8 bases short, with an unmatched junction base count of 22. Based on the germline V gene, the CDR1 and CDR2 sequences are SNHLY and FYNNEI. The CDR3 runs 18 residues from the cysteine to the phenylalanine. The read is trimmed to its CDR3 DNA, 54 bases read in frame from base 1. Regarding this clone: Its antigen specificity is not known. Base qualities are not at hand, and no much larger clone is one base apart.

The CDR3 regions of human TCRbeta chains were subjected to immunosequencing. On the study's bioinformatics: Repertoire TCRs were checked for matches against a reference library of SARS-CoV-2-specific TCRs that had been generated using the MIRA antigen-specificity platform. Breadth meant the fraction of unique TCRs that were SARS-CoV-2-associated, whereas depth meant the fraction of total T cells that were SARS-CoV-2-associated. Using the MIRA data, each spike-specific TCR was mapped to the spike region that the TCR reacts to and placed in a CD4 or CD8 class. Log10-transformed breadth and depth values were compared by one-way ANOVA with Sidak's multiple comparisons tests. TCRdb re-hosts the immuneACCESS table, in-frame sequences only. Its copies lack some clones; in the studies checked, an unresolved V gene accounts for under half of them, and the cause for the rest is not known. V, J and clone size derive from that table, while D and trimming were established from the DNA sequence. Recorded for this sample are 95,000 to 100,000 clones; almost 90% of them occurred a single time. Roughly 15% of the sample belongs to the ten largest clones.

The sample's time point, from its label and the paper: about 28 days (+/-7) after the second vaccine dose. AZD1222 recipients with second doses at about 4 weeks or about 12 weeks were pooled, because spike-specific TCR depth and breadth did not differ between schedules. Samples from vaccinated people were obtained from the UK trials COV001 and COV002, which included a single-blind randomized controlled phase 2/3 trial of AZD1222 (ChAdOx1 nCoV-19) in healthy adults. Trial participant PBMC samples were collected at day 0 and day 28 after the second dose for TCRbeta chain sequencing. The TCR sequence derives from an adult who received the AZD1222 COVID-19 vaccine. In this chain, TRBV2 is recombined with TRBJ1-4; 8 bases in the middle match TRBD1. This sample comprised peripheral blood, obtained 28 days after the second AZD1222 dose. The DNA is TGTGCCAGCGGATCACCCCGGGACAGGCCCCAAGGGAAGGAAAAACTGTTTTTT. This sequence encodes CASGSPRDRPQGKEKLFF.